This TCR beta chain appears in the sequencing data of a study of cytomegalovirus exposure and HLA in healthy donors. This PCR relied on a set of 60 Vbeta primers and 13 Jbeta primers. TCRdb keeps only in-frame clones here, not all; method: immunoSEQ multiplex PCR. The sample yields about 180,000 clones, just over 75% seen once. This CDR3 spans 15 amino acids. Germline V lookup: CDR1 GTSNPN, CDR2 SVGIG (reference sequence). J lost 5 bases, V lost 1 base, and 10 bases had no gene match. The sequencing sample was made of PBMCs. The chain employs TRBV30 and TRBJ1-2; TRBD1 matches at 7 bases. The receptor was derived from a man aged 18 to 29 in good health and CMV-seronegative. In DNA, the CDR3 is TGTGCCTGGAGTGCCGACCTGGGACAGCTGTATGGCTACACCTTC. It is translated as CAWSADLGQLYGYTF.